Listed here are 18 T cell receptor beta chains from one sample, sequenced in a study of beta chain features in type 1 diabetes (dated 2018 in TCRdb). The research as a whole found: A moderate but significant shortening of TCRB CDR3 length was observed in type 1 diabetes patients in all four CD4+ subsets.

Their target antigens are unknown. Library preparation was by the immunoSEQ multiplex PCR assay. All of the isolated RNA was reverse transcribed with the High Capacity cDNA Reverse Transcription Kit, so expressed TCRB transcripts were sequenced. TCRdb obtained this table from immuneACCESS and retained in-frame rearrangements with V and J assigned. These tables miss some clones; where compared with another copy, unresolved V genes account for less than half of the shortfall, and the remainder is unexplained. The sample has roughly 730,000 clones on record, under 15% of them singletons. The top ten constitute about 0.02% of the sample. Sequencing used naive CD4+ T cells from blood. The cell subset or site tag for this specimen amounts to: true naive CD4+ T cells. The receptors were sampled from a man younger than 30 with type 1 diabetes.

This rearrangement joins TRBV6-5 to TRBJ1-6; no reliable D call. Trimming left V 0 bases short and J 8 bases short, with 5 bases between. The CDR3 runs to 13 residues. The V gene's germline CDR1 is MNHEY and CDR2 SVGAGI. CDR3 amino acids: CASSYSPDSPLHF. In DNA form, the CDR3 reads TGTGCCAGCAGTTACTCACCCGATTCACCCCTCCACTTT.

The chain uses TRBV4-1 and TRBJ1-5, with a weak D call TRBD1 (6 bases). Per the germline V gene, CDR1 is MGHRA and CDR2 is YSYEKL. The CDR3 is made up of 15 amino acids. With 5 bases removed from V and 0 bases from J, the gap between germline ends came to 11 bases. The CDR3 DNA reads as TGCGCCAGCAGCTCCGCAGGGGTTAGCAATCAGCCCCAGCATTTT. It yields the protein CASSSAGVSNQPQHF.

The V gene is TRBV5-4, the J gene TRBJ2-2, with 9 bases that match TRBD1. Germline CDR1 and CDR2: SGHNT and YYREEE (reference sequence). This CDR3 contains 14 residues. The V and J ends lost 3 bases and 8 bases, in that order; junction bases with no gene match: 5. The CDR3 here is CASSSRQGEGELFF. Written as DNA, the CDR3 is TGTGCCAGCAGCTCTCGACAGGGGGAAGGGGAGCTGTTTTTT.

The rearrangement links TRBV4-1 to TRBJ1-2; D is unclear. The CDR3 is made up of 13 amino acids. Germline V gene lookup returns CDR1 MGHRA and CDR2 YSYEKL. Trimming removed 0 bases at V and 5 bases at J, with 7 bases between. CDR3 protein: CASSQDGLYGYTF. The CDR3 DNA reads TGCGCCAGCAGCCAAGACGGCCTGTATGGCTACACCTTC.

This clone was counted a few times. The chain has TRBV6-5 and TRBJ1-5, with 7 bases matching TRBD1. CDR1 and CDR2 (germline): MNHEY, SVGAGI. J was trimmed by 9 bases and V by 7 bases; bases with no gene match: 12. CDR3 length: 14 amino acids. CDR3 protein: CASNPTQGSGPQHF. The CDR3 bases are TGTGCCAGCAATCCGACACAGGGGTCAGGGCCCCAGCATTTT.

CDR3 amino acids: CASRVGGGHYNEQFF. CDR3 nucleotide sequence: TGTGCCAGCAGGGTAGGGGGGGGCCACTACAATGAGCAGTTCTTC. The chain uses TRBV25-1 and TRBJ2-1; weak D call: TRBD2 (7 bases). Deletions cut 6 bases from V and 3 bases from J, with 15 bases between. Germline assignment: CDR1 MGHDK and CDR2 SYGVNS. This CDR3 comprises 15 residues.

This clone was seen a few times. V and J are TRBV28 and TRBJ2-7; 11 nucleotides agree with TRBD1. Germline CDR1 reads MDHEN; CDR2 reads SYDVKM. Trimming at V came to 3 bases and at J to 6 bases, leaving 4 bases not matched to a gene. CDR3 size: 14 residues. CDR3 loop: CASSLDRGRSEQYF. The CDR3 DNA follows: TGTGCCAGCAGTTTGGACAGGGGGCGATCCGAGCAGTACTTC. The whole variable domain, filled in from reference TRBV28 and TRBJ2-7, reads DVKVTQSSRYLVKRTGEKVFLECVQDMDHENMFWYRQDPGLGLRLIYFSYDVKMKEKGDIPEGYSVSREKKERFSLILESASTNQTSMYLCASSLDRGRSEQYFGPGTRLTVT.

This clone has only a few counts. The chain is built from TRBV18 and TRBJ1-4, with 7 nucleotides matching TRBD1. The germline V gene has CDR1 KGHSH and CDR2 LQKENI. V gave up 6 bases and J gave up 5 bases; unmatched junction bases: 6. The CDR3 loop spans 14 amino acids. The CDR3 DNA follows: TGTGCCAGCTCCCCCGGGACAGAAAATGAAAAACTGTTTTTT. This gives the protein CASSPGTENEKLFF.

In this sample, this clone turned up a few times. This chain connects TRBV27 to TRBJ2-2, with 8 nucleotides matching TRBD1. From germline, CDR1 is MNHEY and CDR2 SMNVEV (reference sequence). Unmatched junction bases numbered 8, after V lost 7 bases and J lost 4 bases. CDR3 length: 15 residues. The CDR3 DNA follows: TGTGCCAGCAAAACCCTGCAGGGGGCCACCGGGGAGCTGTTTTTT. Protein product: CASKTLQGATGELFF.

The rearrangement links TRBV29-1 to TRBJ1-3; D unclear. Trimming took 5 bases from V and 2 from J, leaving 7 bases between them. Germline V CDR1 and CDR2: SQVTM, ANQGSEA. The CDR3 has 12 residues. In DNA form, the CDR3 reads TGCAGCGTTAGTGGACCTGGAAACACCATATATTTT. It yields the protein CSVSGPGNTIYF.

This clone was seen a few times. The chain uses TRBV18 and TRBJ1-1, with D tentatively TRBD1 (6 bases). V was cut by 5 bases and J by 0 bases, with 13 bases left in between. The CDR3 is 15 residues long. The germline gives CDR1 KGHSH, CDR2 LQKENI. The CDR3 DNA follows: TGTGCCAGCTCAGAGACAGGTACCTTGAACACTGAAGCTTTCTTT. This encodes CASSETGTLNTEAFF.

This clone was detected only a few times. The chain uses TRBV30 and TRBJ1-4; D may be TRBD1 (6 bases). This CDR3 has 14 amino acids. Trimming took 2 bases from V and 7 from J, leaving 14 bases between them. The germline V gene has CDR1 GTSNPN and CDR2 SVGIG (reference sequence). CDR3 nucleotide sequence: TGTGCCTGGAGTTGGGGGGGCACAAGTGAAAAACTGTTTTTT. Translated, it gives CAWSWGGTSEKLFF. The variable domain in full, with the rest retrieved from reference TRBV30 and TRBJ1-4, is SQTIHQWPATLVQPVGSPLSLECTVEGTSNPNLYWYRQAAGRGLQLLFYSVGIGQISSEVPQNLSASRPQDRQFILSSKKLLLSDSGFYLCAWSWGGTSEKLFFGSGTQLSVL.

This clone has just a few counts. The chain links TRBV6-5 to TRBJ2-5; the match to TRBD2 covers 8 bases. V lost 8 bases to trimming and J lost 4 bases; unmatched junction nucleotides: 6. This CDR3 spans 13 amino acids. In germline, CDR1 is MNHEY, CDR2 SVGAGI. In DNA form, the CDR3 reads TGTGCCAGCCGGCGGGGGGAGCTAGAGACCCAGTACTTC. It translates to CASRRGELETQYF.

The V and J genes are TRBV6-5 and TRBJ2-1, with TRBD2 matching over 8 bases. With V trimmed by 8 bases and J by 4 bases, 7 bases remained unmatched. There are 14 residues in the CDR3. The germline V gene has CDR1 MNHEY and CDR2 SVGAGI. The chain's CDR3 is CASLPGLEYNEQFF. The CDR3, as DNA: TGTGCCAGCCTTCCGGGACTAGAATACAATGAGCAGTTCTTC.

The rearrangement links TRBV7-2 to TRBJ2-1; 9 bases are shared with TRBD2. J gave up 4 bases and V 1 base, and 2 bases lay outside the gene matches. The CDR3 length is 15 residues. In germline, CDR1 is SGHTA, CDR2 FQGNSA. As DNA, the CDR3 is TGTGCCAGCAGCTTAGAGAGCGGGGGGTACAATGAGCAGTTCTTC. Translation: CASSLESGGYNEQFF.

V and J are TRBV2 and TRBJ2-5; tentatively, D is TRBD2 (6 bases). The CDR3 consists of 14 residues. V shed 2 bases and J shed 5 bases, with 12 bases lying between them. The V gene's germline CDR1 is SNHLY and CDR2 FYNNEI. CDR3 protein: CASSEQSGDETQYF. The CDR3 coding sequence is TGTGCCAGCAGTGAACAGTCGGGGGACGAGACCCAGTACTTC.

The chain recombines TRBV9 with TRBJ2-5; 15 nucleotides line up with TRBD2. The CDR3 loop spans 17 amino acids. Germline CDR1 SGDLS, CDR2 YYNGEE. V was clipped by 2 bases and J by 2 bases; unmatched bases: 4. The CDR3 protein is CASSVGTSGGTQETQYF. DNA of the CDR3: TGTGCCAGCAGCGTCGGGACTAGCGGGGGGACACAAGAGACCCAGTACTTC.

The chain joins TRBV10-3 to TRBJ1-6; tentative D call: TRBD1 (6 bases). The CDR3 runs 16 residues. Germline CDR1 and CDR2: ENHRY and SYGVKD. Deletions cut 0 bases from V and 7 bases from J, with 13 bases between. CDR3 loop: CAISESETGVNSPLHF. The CDR3 region has the DNA TGTGCCATCAGTGAGTCCGAGACAGGAGTAAATTCACCCCTCCACTTT.